One and the same sample provided the 8 T cell receptor beta chains below, sequenced in a study of cytomegalovirus exposure and HLA in healthy donors. Produced via immunoSEQ multiplex PCR; TCRdb's table is partial and in-frame only. Of approximately 72,000 clones listed, around 95% are singletons. Sequencing was done on a sample of PBMCs. Receptor source: a woman between 18 and 29 years old in good health and CMV-seronegative.

The sample holds one count of this clone. The rearrangement links TRBV15 to TRBJ2-3, with 7 nucleotides matching TRBD1. Germline assignment: CDR1 LNHNV and CDR2 YYDKDF (reference sequence). This CDR3 comprises 17 residues. V was clipped by 0 bases and J by 2 bases; unmatched bases: 8. The CDR3 reads CATSREGTAILTDTQYF. DNA of the CDR3: TGTGCCACCAGCAGAGAAGGGACAGCAATACTCACAGATACGCAGTATTTT.

The chain recombines TRBV9 with TRBJ1-1; D remains unclear. The germline gives CDR1 SGDLS, CDR2 YYNGEE. V was shortened by 3 bases and J by 3 bases, with 12 bases between the two germline ends. This CDR3 has 14 amino acids. The CDR3 is CASSGGSRDTEAFF. The CDR3 region has the DNA TGTGCCAGCAGCGGAGGGTCCCGGGACACTGAAGCTTTCTTT.

This clone was found once. J is TRBJ1-5 and V is TRBV6-5, with D tentatively TRBD1 (6 bases). The V and J ends lost 2 bases and 3 bases respectively, with 11 bases between them. The CDR3 totals 15 residues. The germline V gene encodes CDR1 MNHEY and CDR2 SVGAGI. In nucleotides, the CDR3 is TGTGCCAGCAGTTACGTCCAGGGGAACAATCAGCCCCAGCATTTT. It specifies CASSYVQGNNQPQHF.

This sequence joins TRBV30 and TRBJ2-5; the D gene is possibly TRBD1 (6 bases). From germline, CDR1 is GTSNPN and CDR2 SVGIG (reference sequence). V shed 1 base and J shed 4 bases, with 13 bases lying between them. The CDR3 loop spans 14 amino acids. The CDR3 DNA is TGTGCCTGGAGTGACTGGGGGCGCCGAGAGACCCAGTACTTC. It is translated as CAWSDWGRRETQYF.

The V and J genes are TRBV6-1 and TRBJ1-3; a weak D match, TRBD1 (5 bases). CDR3 length: 13 amino acids. CDR1 MNHNS and CDR2 SASEGT come from the germline V gene. V shed 8 bases and J shed 0 bases, with 8 bases lying between them. DNA of the CDR3: TGTGCCAGCTCCGGACACTCTGGAAACACCATATATTTT. Protein: CASSGHSGNTIYF.

This chain joins TRBV19 and TRBJ1-1; TRBD1 aligns across 12 bases. Germline V lookup: CDR1 LNHDA, CDR2 SQIVND (reference sequence). V was pared by 5 bases and J by 7 bases, with 8 bases of the junction left unmatched. The length of the CDR3 is 15 residues. The CDR3 nucleotides read TGTGCCAGTAGTCGCTCCGGGACAGGGGGCGTTGAAGCTTTCTTT. Residues: CASSRSGTGGVEAFF.

V usage is TRBV1 and J usage is TRBJ2-3; TRBD1 is the table's D call and was not checked against the DNA. TRBV1 is noted as a pseudogene. The CDR3 loop spans 17 amino acids. This CDR3 reads CTSSHRRDRGRTDTQYF. The CDR3 DNA follows: TGCACCAGCAGCCACCGCCGAGACAGGGGGCGCACAGATACGCAGTATTTT.

Regarding this clone: Compared with germline, one end of the junction differs, possibly owing to a read error. This chain connects TRBV9 to TRBJ1-2; tentative D call: TRBD1 (6 bases). The length of the CDR3 is 12 residues. Germline V CDR1 and CDR2: SGDLS, YYNGEE. The CDR3 reads CASSVDNQGPNF. The CDR3 coding sequence is TGTGCCAGCAGCGTAGATAATCAGGGGCCAAACTTC. Combining the CDR3 with reference TRBV9 and TRBJ1-2 gives the whole variable domain DSGVTQTPKHLITATGQRVTLRCSPRSGDLSVYWYQQSLDQGLQFLIQYYNGEERAKGNILERFSAQQFPDLHSELNLSSLELGDSALYFCASSVDNQGPNFGSGTRLTVV.